This TCR beta chain was retrieved from a study of cytomegalovirus exposure and HLA in healthy donors. Study information: From donors who were HLA-typed, an early data release held 65 million to 85 million unique TCRs.

J lost 8 bases, V lost 3 bases, and 11 bases had no gene match. Germline CDR1 is MRHNA and CDR2 is SNTAGT. The CDR3 is 15 amino acids. The study ran its PCR with 60 Vbeta and 13 Jbeta primers. Using immunoSEQ multiplex PCR, the repertoire was profiled, and TCRdb retains in-frame clones only, with some absent. The repertoire holds about 160,000 clones, with roughly 82% as singletons. This clone was seen just once. Though probably carrying unrecorded immune exposures, donors were nominally healthy at sampling. The sequence derives from a man over 45 in good health and CMV-seropositive. The gene calls are TRBV6-4 and TRBJ1-2, with TRBD1 matching 8 bases. The source material was PBMCs. The CDR3 bases are TGTGCCAGCAGTGAGGGCACGACAGGGGTTGGCGGCTACACCTTC. It codes for CASSEGTTGVGGYTF.